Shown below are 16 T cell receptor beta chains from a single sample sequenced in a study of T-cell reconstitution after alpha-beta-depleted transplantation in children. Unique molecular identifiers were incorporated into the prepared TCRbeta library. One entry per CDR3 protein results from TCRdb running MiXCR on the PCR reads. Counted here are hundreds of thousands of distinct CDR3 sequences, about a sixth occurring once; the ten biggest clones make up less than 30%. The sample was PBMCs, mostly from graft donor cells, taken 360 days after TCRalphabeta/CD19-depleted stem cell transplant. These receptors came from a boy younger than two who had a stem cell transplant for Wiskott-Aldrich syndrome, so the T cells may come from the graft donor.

DNA for the CDR3: TGCGCCAGCAGCCAAGAGGGCGGTTCGCCCACCGGGGAGCTGTTTTTT. This codes for CASSQEGGSPTGELFF. This chain connects TRBV4-1 to TRBJ2-2; D remains ambiguous. Per the germline V gene, CDR1 is MGHRA and CDR2 is YSYEKL. V dropped 0 bases and J dropped 4 bases, with 12 bases sitting between them. The CDR3 spans 16 residues.

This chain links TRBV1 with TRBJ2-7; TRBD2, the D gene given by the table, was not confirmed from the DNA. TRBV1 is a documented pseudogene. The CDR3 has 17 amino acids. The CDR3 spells CTSSLPRVLAGVCEQYF. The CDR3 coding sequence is TGCACCAGCAGCCTCCCACGAGTGCTAGCGGGGGTTTGTGAGCAGTACTTC.

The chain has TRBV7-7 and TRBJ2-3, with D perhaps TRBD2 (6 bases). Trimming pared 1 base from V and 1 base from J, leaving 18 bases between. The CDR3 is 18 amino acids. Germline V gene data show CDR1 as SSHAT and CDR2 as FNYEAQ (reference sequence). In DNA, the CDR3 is TGTGCCAGCAGCTTAGGCAGAAGACTAGAGGGGCGCACAGATACGCAGTATTTT. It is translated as CASSLGRRLEGRTDTQYF.

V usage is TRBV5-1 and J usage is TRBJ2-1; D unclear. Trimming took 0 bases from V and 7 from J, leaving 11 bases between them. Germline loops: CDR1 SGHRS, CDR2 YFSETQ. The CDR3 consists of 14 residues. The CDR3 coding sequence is TGCGCCAGCAGCTTGGGGGCTCAGGCTAATGAGCAGTTCTTC. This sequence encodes CASSLGAQANEQFF.

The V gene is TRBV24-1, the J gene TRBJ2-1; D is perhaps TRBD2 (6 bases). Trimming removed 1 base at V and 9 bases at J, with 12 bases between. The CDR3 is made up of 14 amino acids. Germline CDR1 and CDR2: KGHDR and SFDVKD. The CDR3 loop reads CATSDFGRGGEQFF. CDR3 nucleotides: TGTGCCACCAGTGATTTCGGAAGGGGAGGTGAGCAGTTCTTC.

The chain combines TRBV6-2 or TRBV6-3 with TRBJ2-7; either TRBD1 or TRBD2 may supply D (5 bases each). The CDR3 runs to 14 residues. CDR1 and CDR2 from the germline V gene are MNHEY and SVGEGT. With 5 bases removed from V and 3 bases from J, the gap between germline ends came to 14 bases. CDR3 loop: CASSIRGALYEQYF. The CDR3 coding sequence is TGTGCCAGCAGTATACGGGGCGCTCTCTACGAGCAGTACTTC.

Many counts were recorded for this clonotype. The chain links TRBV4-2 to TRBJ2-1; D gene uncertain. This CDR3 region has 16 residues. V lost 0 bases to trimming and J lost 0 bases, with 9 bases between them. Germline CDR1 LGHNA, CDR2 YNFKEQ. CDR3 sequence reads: CASSQDRRSSYNEQFF. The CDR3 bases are TGTGCCAGCAGCCAAGATCGCCGGAGCTCCTACAATGAGCAGTTCTTC.

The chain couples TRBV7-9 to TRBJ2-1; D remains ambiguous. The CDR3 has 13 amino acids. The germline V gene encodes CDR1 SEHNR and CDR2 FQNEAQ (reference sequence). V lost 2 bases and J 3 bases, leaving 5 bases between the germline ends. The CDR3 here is CASSLSNYNEQFF. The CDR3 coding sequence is TGTGCCAGCAGCTTAAGCAACTACAATGAGCAGTTCTTC. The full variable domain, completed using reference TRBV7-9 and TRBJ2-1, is DTGVSQNPRHKITKRGQNVTFRCDPISEHNRLYWYRQTLGQGPEFLTYFQNEAQLEKSRLLSDRFSAERPKGSFSTLEIQRTEQGDSAMYLCASSLSNYNEQFFGPGTRLTVL.

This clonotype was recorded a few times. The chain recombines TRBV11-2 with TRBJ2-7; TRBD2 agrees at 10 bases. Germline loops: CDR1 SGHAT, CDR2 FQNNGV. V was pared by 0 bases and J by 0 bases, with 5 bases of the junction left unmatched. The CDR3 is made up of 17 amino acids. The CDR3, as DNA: TGTGCCAGCAGCTTAGATCTTAGCGGGAGGATCTCCTACGAGCAGTACTTC. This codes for CASSLDLSGRISYEQYF.

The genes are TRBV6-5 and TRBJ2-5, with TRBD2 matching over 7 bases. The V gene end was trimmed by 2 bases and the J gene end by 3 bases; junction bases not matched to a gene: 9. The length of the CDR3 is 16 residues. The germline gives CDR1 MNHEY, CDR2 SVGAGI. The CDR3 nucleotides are TGTGCCAGCAGTTACGCCGGACTAGGAGTCGAAGAGACCCAGTACTTC. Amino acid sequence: CASSYAGLGVEETQYF.

CDR3 protein: CASSLIREDTQYF. CDR3 nucleotide sequence: TGTGCCAGCAGTTTGATAAGAGAGGATACGCAGTATTTT. This chain joins TRBV12-3 or TRBV12-4 and TRBJ2-3; D call uncertain. The CDR3 covers 13 residues. Deletions cut 3 bases from V and 6 bases from J, with 10 bases between.

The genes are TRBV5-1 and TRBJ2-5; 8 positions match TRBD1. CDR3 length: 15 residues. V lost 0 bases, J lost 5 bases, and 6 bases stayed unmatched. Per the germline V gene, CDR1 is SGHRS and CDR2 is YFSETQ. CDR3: CASSLGQGIRETQYF. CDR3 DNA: TGCGCCAGCAGCTTGGGACAGGGGATCAGGGAGACCCAGTACTTC.

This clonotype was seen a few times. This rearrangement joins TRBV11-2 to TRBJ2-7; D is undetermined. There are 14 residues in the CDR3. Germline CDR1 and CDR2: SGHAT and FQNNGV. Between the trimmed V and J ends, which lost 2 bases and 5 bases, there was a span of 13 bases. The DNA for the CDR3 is TGTGCCAGCAGCTTACGGCAAGGATTACACGAGCAGTACTTC. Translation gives CASSLRQGLHEQYF.

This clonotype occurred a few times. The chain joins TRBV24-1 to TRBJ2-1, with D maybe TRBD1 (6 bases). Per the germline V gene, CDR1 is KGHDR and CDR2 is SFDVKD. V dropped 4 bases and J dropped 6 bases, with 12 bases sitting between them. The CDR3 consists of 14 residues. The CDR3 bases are TGTGCCACCAGTGAAGCCGGGACACCCAATGAGCAGTTCTTC. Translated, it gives CATSEAGTPNEQFF.

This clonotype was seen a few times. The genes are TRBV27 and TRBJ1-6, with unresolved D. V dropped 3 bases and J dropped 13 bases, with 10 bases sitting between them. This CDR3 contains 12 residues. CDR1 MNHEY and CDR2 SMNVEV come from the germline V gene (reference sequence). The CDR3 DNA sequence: TGTGCCAGCAGTTTTCTCAGGCAGCCCCTCCACTTT. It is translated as CASSFLRQPLHF.

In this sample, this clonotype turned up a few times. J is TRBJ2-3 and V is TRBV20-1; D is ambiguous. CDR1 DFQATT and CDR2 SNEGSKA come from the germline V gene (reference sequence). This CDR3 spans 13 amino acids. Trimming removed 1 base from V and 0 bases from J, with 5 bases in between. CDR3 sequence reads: CSARGTSTDTQYF. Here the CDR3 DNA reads TGCAGTGCTAGAGGAACAAGCACAGATACGCAGTATTTT.